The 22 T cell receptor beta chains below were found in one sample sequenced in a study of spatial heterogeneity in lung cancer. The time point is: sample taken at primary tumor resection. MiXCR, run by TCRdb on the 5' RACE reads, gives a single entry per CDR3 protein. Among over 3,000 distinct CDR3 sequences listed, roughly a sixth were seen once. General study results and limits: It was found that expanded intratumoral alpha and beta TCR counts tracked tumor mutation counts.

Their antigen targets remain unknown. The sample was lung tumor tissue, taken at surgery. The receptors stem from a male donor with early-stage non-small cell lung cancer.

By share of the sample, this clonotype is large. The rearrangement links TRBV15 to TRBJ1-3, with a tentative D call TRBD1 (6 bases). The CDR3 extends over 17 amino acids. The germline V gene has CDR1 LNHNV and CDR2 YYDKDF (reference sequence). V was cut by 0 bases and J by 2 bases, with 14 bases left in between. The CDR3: CATSRDGGGFPGNTIYF. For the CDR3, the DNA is TGTGCCACCAGCAGAGATGGAGGGGGTTTTCCTGGAAACACCATATATTTT.

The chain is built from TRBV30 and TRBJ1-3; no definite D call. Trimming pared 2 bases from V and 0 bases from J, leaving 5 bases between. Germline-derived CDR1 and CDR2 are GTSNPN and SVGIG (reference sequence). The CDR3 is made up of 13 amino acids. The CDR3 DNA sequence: TGTGCCTGGAGTTTTCACTCTGGAAACACCATATATTTT. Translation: CAWSFHSGNTIYF.

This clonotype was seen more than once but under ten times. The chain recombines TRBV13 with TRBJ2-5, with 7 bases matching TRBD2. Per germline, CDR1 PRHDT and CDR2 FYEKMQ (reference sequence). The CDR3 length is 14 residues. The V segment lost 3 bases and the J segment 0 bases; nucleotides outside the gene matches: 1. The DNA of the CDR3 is TGTGCCAGCAGCTTCGGACTAGACCAAGAGACCCAGTACTTC. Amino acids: CASSFGLDQETQYF.

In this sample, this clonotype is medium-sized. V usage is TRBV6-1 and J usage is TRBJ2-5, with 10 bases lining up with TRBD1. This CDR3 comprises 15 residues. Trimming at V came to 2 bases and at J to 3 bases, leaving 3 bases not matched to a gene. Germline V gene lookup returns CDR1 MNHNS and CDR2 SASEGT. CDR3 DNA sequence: TGTGCCAGCAGTGAACCGGGACAGGGGAAAGAGACCCAGTACTTC. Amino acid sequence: CASSEPGQGKETQYF.

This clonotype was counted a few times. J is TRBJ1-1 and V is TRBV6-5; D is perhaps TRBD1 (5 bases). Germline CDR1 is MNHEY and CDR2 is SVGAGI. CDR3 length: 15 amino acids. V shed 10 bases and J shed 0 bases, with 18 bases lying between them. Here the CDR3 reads CATRSDSGLNTEAFF. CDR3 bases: TGTGCCACCCGTTCCGACAGTGGGTTGAACACTGAAGCTTTCTTT.

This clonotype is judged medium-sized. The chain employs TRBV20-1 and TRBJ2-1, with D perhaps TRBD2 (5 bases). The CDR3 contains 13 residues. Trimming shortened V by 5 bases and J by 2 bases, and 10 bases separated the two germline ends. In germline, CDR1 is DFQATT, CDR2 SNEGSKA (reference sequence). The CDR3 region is CSAGGRAYNEQFF. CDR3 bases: TGCAGTGCTGGTGGGCGGGCCTACAATGAGCAGTTCTTC.

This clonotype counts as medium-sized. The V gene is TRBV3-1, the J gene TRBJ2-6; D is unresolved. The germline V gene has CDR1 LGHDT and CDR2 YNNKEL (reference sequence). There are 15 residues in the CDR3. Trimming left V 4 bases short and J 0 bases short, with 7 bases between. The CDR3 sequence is CASSLRPSGANVLTF. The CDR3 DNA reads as TGTGCCAGCAGCCTCAGACCCTCTGGGGCCAACGTCCTGACTTTC.

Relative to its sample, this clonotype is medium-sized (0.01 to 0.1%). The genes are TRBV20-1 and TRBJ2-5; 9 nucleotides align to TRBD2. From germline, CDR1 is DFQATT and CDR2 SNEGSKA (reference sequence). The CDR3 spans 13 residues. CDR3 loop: CSTGLAQQETQYF. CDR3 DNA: TGCAGCACCGGACTAGCGCAACAAGAGACCCAGTACTTC.

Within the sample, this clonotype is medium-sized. The CDR3 is CSVEDLRAAMNEQFF. The DNA for the CDR3 is TGCAGCGTTGAAGATCTAAGGGCAGCAATGAATGAGCAGTTCTTC. The chain is built from TRBV29-1 and TRBJ2-1; D remains ambiguous. Per the germline V gene, CDR1 is SQVTM and CDR2 is ANQGSEA. The CDR3 sequence is 15 residues long. V shed 0 bases and J shed 7 bases, with 16 bases lying between them.

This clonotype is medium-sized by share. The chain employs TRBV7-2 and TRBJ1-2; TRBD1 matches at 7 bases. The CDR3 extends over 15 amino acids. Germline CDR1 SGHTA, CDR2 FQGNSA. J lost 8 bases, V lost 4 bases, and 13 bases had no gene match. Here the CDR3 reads CASSSLPTTGTGYTF. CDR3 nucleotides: TGTGCCAGCAGCTCCCTCCCGACGACAGGGACCGGCTACACCTTC.

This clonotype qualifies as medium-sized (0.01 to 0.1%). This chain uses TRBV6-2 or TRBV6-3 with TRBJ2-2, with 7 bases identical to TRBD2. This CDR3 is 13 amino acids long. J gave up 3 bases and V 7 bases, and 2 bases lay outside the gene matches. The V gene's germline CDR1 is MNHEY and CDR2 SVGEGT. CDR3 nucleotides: TGTGCCAGCAAGCGGGACTACACCGGGGAGCTGTTTTTT. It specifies CASKRDYTGELFF.

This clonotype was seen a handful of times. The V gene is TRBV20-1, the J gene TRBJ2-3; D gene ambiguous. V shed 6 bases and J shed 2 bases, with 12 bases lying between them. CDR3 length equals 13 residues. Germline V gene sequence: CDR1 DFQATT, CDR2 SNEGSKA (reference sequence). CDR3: CSADGTATDTQYF. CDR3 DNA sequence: TGCAGTGCAGATGGAACAGCCACAGATACGCAGTATTTT.

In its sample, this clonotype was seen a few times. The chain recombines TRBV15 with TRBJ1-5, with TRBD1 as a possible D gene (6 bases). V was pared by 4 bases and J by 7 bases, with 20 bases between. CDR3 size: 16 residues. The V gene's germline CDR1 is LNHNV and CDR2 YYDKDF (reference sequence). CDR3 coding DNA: TGTGCCACCAGCAAGCTAACGGGGGCTTCGGGGCAGCCCCAGCATTTT. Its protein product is CATSKLTGASGQPQHF.

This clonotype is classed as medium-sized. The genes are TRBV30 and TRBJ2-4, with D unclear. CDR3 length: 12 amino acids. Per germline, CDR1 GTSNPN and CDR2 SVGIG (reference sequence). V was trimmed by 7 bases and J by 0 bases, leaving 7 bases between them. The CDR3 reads CALHLAKNIQYF. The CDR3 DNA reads TGTGCCTTACACCTAGCCAAAAACATTCAGTACTTC.

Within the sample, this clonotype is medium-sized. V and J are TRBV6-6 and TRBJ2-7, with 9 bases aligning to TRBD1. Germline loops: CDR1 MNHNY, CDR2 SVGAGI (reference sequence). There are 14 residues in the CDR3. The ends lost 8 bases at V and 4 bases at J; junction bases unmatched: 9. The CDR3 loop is CASQARQGVYEQYF. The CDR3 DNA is TGTGCCAGCCAAGCAAGACAGGGGGTATACGAGCAGTACTTC.

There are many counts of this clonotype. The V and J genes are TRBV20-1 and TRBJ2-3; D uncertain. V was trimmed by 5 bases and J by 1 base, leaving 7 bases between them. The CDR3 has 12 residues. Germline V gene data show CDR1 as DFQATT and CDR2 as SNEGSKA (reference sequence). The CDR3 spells CSAAPRTDTQYF. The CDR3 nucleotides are TGCAGTGCTGCCCCCCGCACAGATACGCAGTATTTT.

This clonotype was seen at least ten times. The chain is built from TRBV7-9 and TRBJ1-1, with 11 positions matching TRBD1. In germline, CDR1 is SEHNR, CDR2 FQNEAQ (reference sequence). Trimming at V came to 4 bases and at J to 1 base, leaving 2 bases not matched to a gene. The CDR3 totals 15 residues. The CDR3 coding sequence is TGTGCCAGCAGCTCCGGACAGGGGGCGAACACTGAAGCTTTCTTT. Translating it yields CASSSGQGANTEAFF.

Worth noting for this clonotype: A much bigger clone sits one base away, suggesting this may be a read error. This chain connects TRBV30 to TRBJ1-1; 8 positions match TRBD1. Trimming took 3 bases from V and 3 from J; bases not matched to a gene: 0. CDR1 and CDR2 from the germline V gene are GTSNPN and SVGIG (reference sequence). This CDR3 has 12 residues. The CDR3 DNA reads TGTGCCTGGAGACAGGGGGACACTGAAGCTTTCTTT. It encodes CAWRQGDTEAFF. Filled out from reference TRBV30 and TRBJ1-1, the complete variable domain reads SQTIHQWPATLVQPVGSPLSLECTVEGTSNPNLYWYRQAAGRGLQLLFYSVGIGQISSEVPQNLSASRPQDRQFILSSKKLLLSDSGFYLCAWRQGDTEAFFGQGTRLTVV.

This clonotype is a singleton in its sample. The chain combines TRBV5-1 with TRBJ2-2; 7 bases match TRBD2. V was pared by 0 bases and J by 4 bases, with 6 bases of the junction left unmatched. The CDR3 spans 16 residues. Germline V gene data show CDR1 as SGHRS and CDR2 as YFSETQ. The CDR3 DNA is TGCGCCAGCAGCTTGGTACTGACTAGCAGCACCGGGGAGCTGTTTTTT. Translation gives CASSLVLTSSTGELFF. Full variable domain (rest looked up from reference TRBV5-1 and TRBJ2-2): KAGVTQTPRYLIKTRGQQVTLSCSPISGHRSVSWYQQTPGQGLQFLFEYFSETQRNKGNFPGRFSGRQFSNSRSEMNVSTLELGDSALYLCASSLVLTSSTGELFFGEGSRLTVL.

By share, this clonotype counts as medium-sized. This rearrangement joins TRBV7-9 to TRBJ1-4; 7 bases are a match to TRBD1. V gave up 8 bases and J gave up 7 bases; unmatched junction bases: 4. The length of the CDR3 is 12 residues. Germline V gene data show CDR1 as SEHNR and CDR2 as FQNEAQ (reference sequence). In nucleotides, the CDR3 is TGTGCCAGCGCCAACAGGGGTGAAAAACTGTTTTTT. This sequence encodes CASANRGEKLFF.

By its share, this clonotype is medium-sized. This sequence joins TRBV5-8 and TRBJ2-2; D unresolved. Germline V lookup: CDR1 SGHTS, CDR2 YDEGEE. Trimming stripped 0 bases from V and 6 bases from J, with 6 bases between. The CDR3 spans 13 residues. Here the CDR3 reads CASSLVRAGELFF. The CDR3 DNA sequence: TGTGCCAGCAGCTTGGTGCGCGCCGGGGAGCTGTTTTTT.

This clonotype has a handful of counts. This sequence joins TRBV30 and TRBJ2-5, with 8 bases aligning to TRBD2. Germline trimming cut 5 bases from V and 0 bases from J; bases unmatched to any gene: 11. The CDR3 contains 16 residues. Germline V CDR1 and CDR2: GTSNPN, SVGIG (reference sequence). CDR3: CAWGRLAGKYQETQYF. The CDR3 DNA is TGTGCCTGGGGGAGGCTAGCGGGCAAGTACCAAGAGACCCAGTACTTC.